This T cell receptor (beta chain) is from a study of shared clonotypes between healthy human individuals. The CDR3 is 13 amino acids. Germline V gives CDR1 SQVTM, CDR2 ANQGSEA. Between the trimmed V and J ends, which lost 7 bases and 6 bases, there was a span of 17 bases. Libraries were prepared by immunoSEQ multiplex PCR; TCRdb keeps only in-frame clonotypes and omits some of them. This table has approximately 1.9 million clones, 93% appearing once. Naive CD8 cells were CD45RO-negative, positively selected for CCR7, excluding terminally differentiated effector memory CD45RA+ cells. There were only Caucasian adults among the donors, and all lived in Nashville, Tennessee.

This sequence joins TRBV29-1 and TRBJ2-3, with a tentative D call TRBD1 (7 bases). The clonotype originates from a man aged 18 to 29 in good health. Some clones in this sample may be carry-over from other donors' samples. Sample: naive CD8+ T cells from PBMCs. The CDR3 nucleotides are TGCAGCGGGGGCCAGGGGGGCGCGGATACGCAGTATTTT. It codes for CSGGQGGADTQYF.